Listed here are 9 T cell receptor beta chains from one sample, sequenced in a study of beta chain features in type 1 diabetes. Antigens for these TCRs are unknown. Study findings and constraints: Shortening of TCRB CDR3s, moderate but significant, appeared in all four CD4+ subsets of Type 1 diabetes patients.

As every portion of the isolated RNA was reverse transcribed, the sequencing read expressed TCRB transcripts. Clones were read by immunoSEQ multiplex PCR, and TCRdb kept only the in-frame ones, dropping some. The table shows 500,000 to 850,000 clones, with over 12% occurring only once. Material for sequencing was naive CD4+ T cells from blood. The receptors here all came from a man aged 18 to 29 with type 1 diabetes.

This clone was found a few times. The CDR3 spells CATHYPGTGGREQYF. The CDR3 DNA reads as TGTGCCACCCATTACCCCGGGACAGGGGGCCGCGAGCAGTACTTC. The chain joins TRBV5-4 to TRBJ2-7; 12 bases fit TRBD1. The V gene end was trimmed by 9 bases and the J gene end by 6 bases; junction bases not matched to a gene: 13. The length of the CDR3 is 15 residues. CDR1 is SGHNT and CDR2 is YYREEE in the germline V gene (reference sequence).

This clone has a handful of counts. This chain uses TRBV30 with TRBJ2-5, with 10 nucleotides matching TRBD2. CDR1 and CDR2 (germline): GTSNPN, SVGIG (reference sequence). The CDR3 contains 15 residues. Trimming removed 0 bases from V and 1 base from J; junction bases left unmatched: 2. The CDR3 reads CAWSVASGSQETQYF. For the CDR3, the DNA is TGTGCCTGGAGTGTAGCTAGCGGGAGCCAAGAGACCCAGTACTTC.

This chain links TRBV30 with TRBJ2-2; no clear D gene. CDR3 length: 14 residues. Germline V gene lookup returns CDR1 GTSNPN and CDR2 SVGIG (reference sequence). V was clipped by 5 bases and J by 4 bases, with 14 bases between them. DNA of the CDR3: TGTGCCTGGGGAAAAATGGGTAGCACCGGGGAGCTGTTTTTT. Encoded protein: CAWGKMGSTGELFF.

The rearrangement links TRBV28 to TRBJ2-6, with D possibly being TRBD1 or TRBD2 (5 bases each). CDR1 and CDR2 from the germline V gene are MDHEN and SYDVKM. Trimming cost V 8 bases and J 0 bases, with 14 bases left between them. This CDR3 is built from 16 residues. Here the CDR3 DNA reads TGTGCCAGCGGGGGAGACGGGGTCTCTGGGGCCAACGTCCTGACTTTC. It yields the protein CASGGDGVSGANVLTF.

This clone appeared a few times. V is TRBV4-1 and J is TRBJ2-1, with 8 nucleotides matching TRBD2. Germline V CDR1 and CDR2: MGHRA, YSYEKL. V trimming: 4 bases; J trimming: 0 bases; junction bases outside the gene matches: 17. The CDR3 spans 20 residues. In nucleotides, the CDR3 is TGCGCCAGCAGCCGACTAATAGCGGGAAAAATGGCTAGCTCCTACAATGAGCAGTTCTTC. Translated: CASSRLIAGKMASSYNEQFF.

The genes are TRBV6-5 and TRBJ2-7; weak D call: TRBD1 (6 bases). CDR1 is MNHEY, CDR2 SVGAGI, per germline. V was clipped by 0 bases and J by 3 bases, with 9 bases between them. The CDR3 extends over 14 amino acids. The CDR3 nucleotides read TGTGCCAGCAGTTACTCAGCAGGGGACTACGAGCAGTACTTC. It codes for CASSYSAGDYEQYF.

This clone was observed a handful of times. A much bigger clone sits one base away, suggesting this may be a read error. The V and J genes are TRBV7-9 and TRBJ2-5; D is unresolved. This CDR3 contains 11 residues. Germline V lookup: CDR1 SEHNR, CDR2 FQNEAQ (reference sequence). Trimming shortened V by 1 base and J by 5 bases, and 2 bases separated the two germline ends. CDR3 nucleotide sequence: TGTGCCAGCAGCTTAGATGAGACCCAGTACTTC. Protein sequence: CASSLDETQYF. The full variable domain, in which reference TRBV7-9 and TRBJ2-5 provide the parts outside the CDR3, is DTGVSQNPRHKITKRGQNVTFRCDPISEHNRLYWYRQTLGQGPEFLTYFQNEAQLEKSRLLSDRFSAERPKGSFSTLEIQRTEQGDSAMYLCASSLDETQYFGPGTRLLVL.

The chain has TRBV7-9 and TRBJ2-7, with TRBD2 identical over 8 bases. J lost 1 base, V lost 3 bases, and 5 bases had no gene match. The CDR3 extends over 15 amino acids. Per the germline V gene, CDR1 is SEHNR and CDR2 is FQNEAQ (reference sequence). The CDR3 protein is CASSLSLAVSYEQYF. DNA for the CDR3: TGTGCCAGCAGCTTGTCACTAGCGGTATCCTACGAGCAGTACTTC.

This clone was observed a handful of times. The rearrangement uses TRBV6-6 and TRBJ2-3; tentative D call: TRBD1 (6 bases). This CDR3 spans 15 amino acids. The V gene's germline CDR1 is MNHNY and CDR2 SVGAGI (reference sequence). Between the trimmed V and J ends, which lost 5 bases and 6 bases, there was a span of 18 bases. CDR3 region: CASSPTWGLADTQYF. The CDR3 DNA follows: TGTGCCAGCAGTCCCACGTGGGGGCTTGCGGATACGCAGTATTTT.